This T cell receptor beta chain was retrieved from a study of cytomegalovirus exposure and HLA in healthy donors. CDR3 length equals 17 residues. Per germline, CDR1 LGHNA and CDR2 YSLEER. V was clipped by 2 bases and J by 5 bases; unmatched bases: 9. Study-wide points: Donor immune exposure was known only as CMV serostatus.

A multiplex PCR was run with 60 Vbeta primers and 13 Jbeta primers. The protocol was immunoSEQ multiplex PCR, while the TCRdb copy is restricted to in-frame clones and leaves out a portion. This sample yields about 170,000 clones, of which 70% to 90% are seen a single time; approximately 2.4% belongs to the top ten. As concerns this clone: Its antigen is unknown.

Sequencing used PBMCs. This chain connects TRBV4-3 to TRBJ2-3, with 11 bases identical to TRBD2. The sequence was obtained from a male donor in good health and CMV-seronegative. Here the CDR3 DNA reads TGCGCCAGCAGCCAAATTAGCGGGAGGGCCTTGGGAGATACGCAGTATTTT. This codes for CASSQISGRALGDTQYF.